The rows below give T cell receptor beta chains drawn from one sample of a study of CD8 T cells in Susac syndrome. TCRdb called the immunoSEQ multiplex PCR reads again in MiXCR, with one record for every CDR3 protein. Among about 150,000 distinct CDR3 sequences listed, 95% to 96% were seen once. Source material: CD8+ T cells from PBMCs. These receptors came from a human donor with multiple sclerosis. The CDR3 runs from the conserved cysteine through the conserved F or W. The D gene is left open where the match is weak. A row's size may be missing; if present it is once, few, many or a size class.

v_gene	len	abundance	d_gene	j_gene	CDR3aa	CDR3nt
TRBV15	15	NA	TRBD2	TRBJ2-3	CATSNSGGAMDTQYF	TGTGCCACCAGCAATAGCGGGGGGGCTATGGATACGCAGTATTTT
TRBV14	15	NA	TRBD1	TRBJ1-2	CASSQDQTGDYGYTF	TGTGCCAGCAGCCAAGATCAGACAGGGGACTATGGCTACACCTTC
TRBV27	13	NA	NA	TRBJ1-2	CASSWRGEEGYTF	TGTGCCAGCAGTTGGCGGGGGGAGGAGGGCTACACCTTC
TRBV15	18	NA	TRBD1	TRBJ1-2	CATSRDKGAGQGSNGYTF	TGTGCCACCAGCAGAGATAAGGGAGCGGGACAGGGAAGCAATGGCTACACCTTC
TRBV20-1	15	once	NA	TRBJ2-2	CSARQGLDDTGELFF	TGCAGTGCTAGGCAGGGTCTAGACGACACCGGGGAGCTGTTTTTT
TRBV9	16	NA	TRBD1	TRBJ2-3	CASSAGQGSRTDTQYF	TGTGCCAGCAGCGCAGGACAGGGGTCGCGCACAGATACGCAGTATTTT
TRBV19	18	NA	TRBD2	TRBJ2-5	CASSPTNLAGGLQETQYF	TGTGCCAGTAGTCCCACGAACCTAGCGGGGGGACTACAAGAGACCCAGTACTTC
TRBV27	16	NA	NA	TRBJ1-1	CASSQQPLWGETEAFF	TGTGCCAGCAGCCAGCAGCCACTATGGGGGGAGACTGAAGCTTTCTTT
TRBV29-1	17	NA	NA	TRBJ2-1	CSVEGIWEGEVYNEQFF	TGCAGCGTTGAAGGAATCTGGGAAGGGGAAGTCTACAATGAGCAGTTCTTC
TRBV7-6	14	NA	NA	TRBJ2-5	CASKIGRGQETQYF	TGTGCCAGCAAGATCGGGCGAGGCCAAGAGACCCAGTACTTC
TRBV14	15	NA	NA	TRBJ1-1	CASSPYGRVRTEAFF	TGTGCCAGCAGCCCCTATGGTAGGGTCCGGACTGAAGCTTTCTTT
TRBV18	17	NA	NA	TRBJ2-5	CASSPGPSGWSRETQYF	TGTGCCAGCTCACCCGGCCCCAGCGGGTGGTCGAGAGAGACCCAGTACTTC
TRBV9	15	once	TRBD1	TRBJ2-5	CASSSVGGREETQYF	TGTGCCAGCAGCTCGGTAGGGGGCCGAGAAGAGACCCAGTACTTC
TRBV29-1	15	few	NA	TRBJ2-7	CSVEDPRTNSYEQYF	TGCAGCGTTGAAGACCCTAGAACCAACTCCTACGAGCAGTACTTC
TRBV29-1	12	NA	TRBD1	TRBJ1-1	CSVSTGTTEAFF	TGCAGCGTTTCGACAGGGACCACTGAAGCTTTCTTT
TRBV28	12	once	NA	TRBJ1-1	CAVGRLNTEAFF	TGTGCCGTGGGCAGACTGAACACTGAAGCTTTCTTT
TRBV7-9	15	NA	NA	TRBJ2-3	CASSFTGGGTDTQYF	TGTGCCAGCAGTTTCACAGGGGGAGGGACAGATACGCAGTATTTT